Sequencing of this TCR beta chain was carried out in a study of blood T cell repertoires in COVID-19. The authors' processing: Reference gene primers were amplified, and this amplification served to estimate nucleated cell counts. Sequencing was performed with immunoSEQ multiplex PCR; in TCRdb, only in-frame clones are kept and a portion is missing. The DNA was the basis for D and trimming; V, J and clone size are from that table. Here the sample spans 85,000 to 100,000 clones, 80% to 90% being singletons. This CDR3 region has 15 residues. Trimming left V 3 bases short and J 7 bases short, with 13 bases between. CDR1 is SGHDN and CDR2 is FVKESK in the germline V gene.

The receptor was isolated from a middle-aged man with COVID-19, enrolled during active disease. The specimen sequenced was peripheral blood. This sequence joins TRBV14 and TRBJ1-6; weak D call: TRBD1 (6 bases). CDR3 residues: CASSHTTGLNSPLHF. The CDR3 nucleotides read TGTGCCAGCAGCCATACAACAGGGCTGAATTCACCCCTCCACTTT.